This T cell receptor (beta chain) was sequenced for a study of blood T cell repertoires in COVID-19. The wider study: Nucleic acid was either cDNA or gDNA, and it came from T cells, B-cell-depleted T cells, or PBMCs.

Germline CDR1 MNHNY, CDR2 SVGAGI (reference sequence). The ends were cut back, 6 bases at V and 7 bases at J, with 22 bases in the middle. This CDR3 spans 15 amino acids. In the original analysis: How many nucleated cells were present was estimated from reference gene primer amplification. The data were produced by immunoSEQ multiplex PCR, yet TCRdb's version contains in-frame clones alone and is incomplete. The V and J calls and the clone size are those of that table, but D and trimming were determined from the DNA. This repertoire shows some 59,000 clones, about four fifths found once; its top ten account for approximately 4.9%.

The source material was peripheral blood. This receptor was identified in a woman aged 60-75 years with acute or convalescent COVID-19. This chain uses TRBV6-6 with TRBJ2-7, with D perhaps matching TRBD2 (5 bases). The CDR3 region has the DNA TGTGCCAGCAGCCAGAAGAGGGCGGCGGCCGGGGAGCAGTACTTC. The encoded protein is CASSQKRAAAGEQYF.